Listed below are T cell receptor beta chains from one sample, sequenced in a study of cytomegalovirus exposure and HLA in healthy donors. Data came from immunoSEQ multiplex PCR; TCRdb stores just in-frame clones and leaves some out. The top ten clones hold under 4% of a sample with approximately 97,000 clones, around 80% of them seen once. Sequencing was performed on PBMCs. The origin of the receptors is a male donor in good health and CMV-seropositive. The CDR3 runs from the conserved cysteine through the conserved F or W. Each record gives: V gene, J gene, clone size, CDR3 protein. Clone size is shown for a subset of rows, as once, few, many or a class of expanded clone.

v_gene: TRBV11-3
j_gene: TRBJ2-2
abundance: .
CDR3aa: CASSPRQGRTGELFF

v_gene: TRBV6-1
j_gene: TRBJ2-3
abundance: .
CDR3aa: CASSELYTDTQYF

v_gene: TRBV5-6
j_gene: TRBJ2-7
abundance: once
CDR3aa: CASSIRDEQYF

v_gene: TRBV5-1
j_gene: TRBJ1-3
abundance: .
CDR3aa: CASSLAGTESSGNTIYF

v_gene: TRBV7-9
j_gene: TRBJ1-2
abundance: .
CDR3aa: CAGTGGGVYGYTF

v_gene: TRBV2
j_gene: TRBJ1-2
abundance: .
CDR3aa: CASRTFGGERGYTF

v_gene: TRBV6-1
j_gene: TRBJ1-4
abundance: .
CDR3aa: CASSGNSATNEKLFF

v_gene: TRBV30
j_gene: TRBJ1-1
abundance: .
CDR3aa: CAWSRGPLGTEAFF

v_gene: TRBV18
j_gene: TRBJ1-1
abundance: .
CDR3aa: CASSPQRDTEAFF

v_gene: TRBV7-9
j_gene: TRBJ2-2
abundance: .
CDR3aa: CASSPRDTGELFF

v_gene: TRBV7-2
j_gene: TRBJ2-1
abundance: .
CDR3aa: CASSLMSGSYNEQFF

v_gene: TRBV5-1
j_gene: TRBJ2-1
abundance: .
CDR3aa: CASSLDRGSHNEQFF

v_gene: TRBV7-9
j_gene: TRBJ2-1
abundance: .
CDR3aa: CASSISGGLYNEQFF

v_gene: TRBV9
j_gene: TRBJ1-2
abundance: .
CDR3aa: CASSVNRNYGYTF

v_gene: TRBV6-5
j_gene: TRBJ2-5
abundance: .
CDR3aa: CASREGGREETQYF

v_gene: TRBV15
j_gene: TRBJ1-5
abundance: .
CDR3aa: CATSRGAAGGYQPQHF

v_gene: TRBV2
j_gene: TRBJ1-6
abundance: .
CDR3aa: CASSVAANSPLHF

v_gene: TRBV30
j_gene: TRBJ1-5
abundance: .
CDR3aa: CAWRTVNSNQPQHF

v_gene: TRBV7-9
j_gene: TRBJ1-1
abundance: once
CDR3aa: CASSPVTGTEAFF

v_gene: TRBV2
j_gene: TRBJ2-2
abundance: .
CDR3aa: CASSKEGADTGELFF

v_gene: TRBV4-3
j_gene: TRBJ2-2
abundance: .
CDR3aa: CASSQDLGSHTGELFF

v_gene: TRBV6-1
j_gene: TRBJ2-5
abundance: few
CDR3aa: CASSEQAGGKETQYF

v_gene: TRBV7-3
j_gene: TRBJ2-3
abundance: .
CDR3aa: CASSLSAGGLGADTQYF

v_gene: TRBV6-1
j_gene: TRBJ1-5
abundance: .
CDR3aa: CASRDSGNQPQHF

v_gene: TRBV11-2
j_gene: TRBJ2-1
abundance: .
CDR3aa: CASSLDRGGAQGGEQFF

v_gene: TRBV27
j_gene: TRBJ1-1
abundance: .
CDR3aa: CASSLGDRPSQNTEAFF

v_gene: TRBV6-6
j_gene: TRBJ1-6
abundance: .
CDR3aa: CASSSGTGTSPLHF

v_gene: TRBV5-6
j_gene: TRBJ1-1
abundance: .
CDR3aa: CASSLGGVNTEAFF

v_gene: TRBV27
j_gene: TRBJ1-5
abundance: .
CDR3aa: CASSLSGDRRIYSNQPQHF

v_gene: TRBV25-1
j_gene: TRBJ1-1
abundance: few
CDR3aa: CATLGVKTEAFF

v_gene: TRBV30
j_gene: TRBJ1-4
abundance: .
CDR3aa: CAWRTGTGRWEKLFF

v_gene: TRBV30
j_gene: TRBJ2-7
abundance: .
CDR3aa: CAWGVGQLYEQYF

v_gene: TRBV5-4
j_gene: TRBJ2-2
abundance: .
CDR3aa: CASSLAEKGGTGELFF

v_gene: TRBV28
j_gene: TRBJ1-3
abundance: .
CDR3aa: CASSYRDRGPLAYF

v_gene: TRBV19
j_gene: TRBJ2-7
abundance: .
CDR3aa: CASSPPGQVGSYEQYF

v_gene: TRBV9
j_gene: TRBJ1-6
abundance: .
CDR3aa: CASMGAGNNSPLHF

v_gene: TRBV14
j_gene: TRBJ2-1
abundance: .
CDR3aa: CASSQGPTNEFF

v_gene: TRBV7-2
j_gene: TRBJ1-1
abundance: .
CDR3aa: CASSFIPGTGGRGEAFF

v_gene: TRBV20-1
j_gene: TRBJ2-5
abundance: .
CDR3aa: CSAKSGETQYF

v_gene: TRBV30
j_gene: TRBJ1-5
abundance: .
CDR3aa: CAWSRTGNINQPQHF

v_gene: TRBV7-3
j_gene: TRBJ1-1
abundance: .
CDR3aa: CASSPADRPTKAFF

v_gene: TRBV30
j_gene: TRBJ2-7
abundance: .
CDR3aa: CAWSRPRIDYEQYF

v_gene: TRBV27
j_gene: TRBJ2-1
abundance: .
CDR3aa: CASSEHRGADNEQFF

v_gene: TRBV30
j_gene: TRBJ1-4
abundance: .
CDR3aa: CAAGRGNEKLFF

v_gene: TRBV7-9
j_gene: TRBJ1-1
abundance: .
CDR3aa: CASSLSRGYIAEAFF

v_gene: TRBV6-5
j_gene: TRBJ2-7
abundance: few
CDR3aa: CASSLRQPSYEQYF

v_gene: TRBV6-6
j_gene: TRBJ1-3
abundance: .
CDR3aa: CASSYGGFSGNTIYF

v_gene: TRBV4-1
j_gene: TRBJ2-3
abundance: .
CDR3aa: CASSQDEGTDTQYF